These 27 T cell receptor beta chains were sequenced from one sample in a study of identical twins. MiXCR, applied by TCRdb to the 5' RACE reads, yields one record per CDR3 protein. The repertoire holds roughly 750,000 distinct CDR3 sequences, with 20% to 25% as singletons. The sample also formed part of further work on T cells expressing NK-cell markers.

The sequencing sample was made of PBMCs. Receptors were obtained from a young woman in good health.

The genes are TRBV12-3 or TRBV12-4 and TRBJ2-5; the match to TRBD2 covers 10 bases. The CDR3 is 20 residues long. The V segment lost 6 bases and the J segment 2 bases; nucleotides outside the gene matches: 21. The CDR3 DNA reads TGTGCCAGCAGACCGCAGGGGGCGCTACGACTAGCGGGCGGTCAAGAGACCCAGTACTTC. Its translation is CASRPQGALRLAGGQETQYF.

This clonotype came up many times. The chain carries TRBV6-4 and TRBJ2-1; maybe TRBD2 (5 bases). Per the germline V gene, CDR1 is MRHNA and CDR2 is SNTAGT. This CDR3 has 17 amino acids. The V and J ends lost 0 bases and 0 bases respectively, with 12 bases between them. The CDR3 here is CASSDSGLGSSYNEQFF. The CDR3 coding sequence is TGTGCCAGCAGTGACTCGGGCCTTGGGAGCTCCTACAATGAGCAGTTCTTC.

The V call is TRBV18, the J call TRBJ2-5; D call uncertain. Germline V gene lookup returns CDR1 KGHSH and CDR2 LQKENI. The CDR3 covers 11 residues. The V end lost 5 bases, the J end lost 6 bases, and 7 bases lay between the germline ends. DNA for the CDR3: TGTGCCAGCTCAACGGTCCAGACCCAGTACTTC. Amino acids: CASSTVQTQYF.

The V and J genes are TRBV15 and TRBJ1-1; D is perhaps TRBD1 (5 bases). Looked up from germline, CDR1 is LNHNV and CDR2 is YYDKDF (reference sequence). Trimming took 0 bases from V and 7 from J, leaving 9 bases between them. The CDR3 contains 13 residues. CDR3 sequence reads: CATSRDRQGEAFF. The CDR3 DNA reads as TGTGCCACCAGCAGAGATCGTCAGGGTGAAGCTTTCTTT.

There are many counts of this clonotype. The chain uses TRBV15 and TRBJ2-7; D remains unclear. Trimming cost V 1 base and J 3 bases, with 10 bases left between them. The V gene's germline CDR1 is LNHNV and CDR2 YYDKDF (reference sequence). The CDR3 sequence is 14 residues long. CDR3 protein: CATSRVLSSYEQYF. CDR3 nucleotide sequence: TGTGCCACCAGCAGAGTTTTGTCCAGCTACGAGCAGTACTTC.

On this clonotype itself: The junction does not match germline at one end; this may be a read error. The chain has TRBV6-1 and TRBJ2-5; TRBD2 agrees at 13 bases. This CDR3 has 16 residues. Germline V gives CDR1 MNHNS, CDR2 SASEGT. The CDR3 region is CASSPWTSGSQGTQYF. The DNA of the CDR3 is TGTGCCAGCAGTCCCTGGACTAGCGGGAGTCAAGGGACCCAGTACTTC.

This clonotype has a handful of counts. This chain joins TRBV15 and TRBJ2-5; D uncertain. The germline V gene encodes CDR1 LNHNV and CDR2 YYDKDF (reference sequence). This CDR3 contains 13 residues. Trimming cost V 0 bases and J 5 bases, with 7 bases left between them. The CDR3 DNA is TGTGCCACCAGCAGAGAGCCTGCGGAGACCCAGTACTTC. It codes for CATSREPAETQYF.

This clonotype was seen only a few times. The rearrangement links TRBV9 to TRBJ2-3, with TRBD2 as a possible D gene (6 bases). The CDR3 has 14 amino acids. V lost 3 bases to trimming and J lost 4 bases, with 12 bases between them. The germline V gene encodes CDR1 SGDLS and CDR2 YYNGEE. CDR3 loop: CASSAEGWADTQYF. In DNA, the CDR3 is TGTGCCAGCAGCGCGGAGGGTTGGGCAGATACGCAGTATTTT.

This clonotype was found many times. V and J are TRBV5-1 and TRBJ2-3; TRBD2 aligns across 11 bases. V shed 4 bases, J shed 4 bases, and the junction held 8 bases outside the gene matches. Germline CDR1 is SGHRS and CDR2 is YFSETQ. This CDR3 spans 16 amino acids. The chain's CDR3 is CASSHGTSGLADTQYF. Here the CDR3 DNA reads TGCGCCAGCAGCCACGGGACTAGCGGTCTCGCAGATACGCAGTATTTT.

This clonotype was picked up a small number of times. The rearrangement uses TRBV20-1 and TRBJ2-7, with TRBD2 matching over 9 bases. Germline V lookup: CDR1 DFQATT, CDR2 SNEGSKA (reference sequence). V lost 6 bases, J lost 0 bases, and 6 bases stayed unmatched. The CDR3 has 14 residues. The CDR3 sequence: CSASSGGFSYEQYF. CDR3 sequence (DNA): TGCAGTGCGAGTAGCGGGGGATTCTCCTACGAGCAGTACTTC.

The chain has TRBV6-2 or TRBV6-3 and TRBJ1-5; perhaps TRBD1 as D (5 bases). V lost 5 bases and J lost 15, with 14 bases in between. The CDR3 totals 11 residues. CDR1 MNHEY and CDR2 SVGEGT come from the germline V gene. The CDR3 loop is CASSTGRRGHF. For the CDR3, the DNA is TGTGCCAGCAGTACGGGACGGAGAGGGCATTTT.

V is TRBV11-2 and J is TRBJ2-3; D assignment may be TRBD1 or TRBD2 (5 bases each). CDR1 is SGHAT and CDR2 is FQNNGV in the germline V gene. CDR3 length: 21 residues. The germline V and J ends were trimmed by 1 base and 2 bases, with 28 bases remaining between them. CDR3 sequence: CASSLVGAVPFRRAHTDTQYF. CDR3 in DNA: TGTGCCAGCAGCTTAGTCGGGGCAGTCCCCTTCAGGCGGGCGCACACAGATACGCAGTATTTT.

In this sample, this clonotype turned up a few times. The chain combines TRBV10-3 with TRBJ1-3; D not resolved. Trimming took 5 bases from V and 6 from J, leaving 8 bases between them. The CDR3 runs 12 residues. In germline, CDR1 is ENHRY, CDR2 SYGVKD. The CDR3 is CAISNYENTIYF. The CDR3 DNA reads TGTGCCATCAGTAATTACGAAAACACCATATATTTT.

The chain couples TRBV29-1 to TRBJ2-3, with TRBD1 matching 7 bases. CDR1 and CDR2 (germline): SQVTM, ANQGSEA. The V gene end was trimmed by 7 bases and the J gene end by 5 bases; junction bases not matched to a gene: 15. CDR3 length: 15 residues. The CDR3 loop reads CSAKTGPTSGDTQYF. CDR3 coding DNA: TGCAGCGCCAAGACAGGGCCAACTTCGGGAGATACGCAGTATTTT.

V gene TRBV6-5 combines with J gene TRBJ2-3; tentative D call: TRBD2 (5 bases). This CDR3 has 13 amino acids. With 2 bases removed from V and 6 bases from J, the gap between germline ends came to 9 bases. Germline-derived CDR1 and CDR2 are MNHEY and SVGAGI. The CDR3 DNA reads as TGTGCCAGCAGTTACGTCTCGGGGGATACGCAGTATTTT. Its translation: CASSYVSGDTQYF.

This clonotype has more than one count but fewer than ten. The V and J genes are TRBV9 and TRBJ2-3; possible D gene TRBD2, 7 bases. V gave up 2 bases and J gave up 0 bases, with 13 bases separating them. The germline V gene encodes CDR1 SGDLS and CDR2 YYNGEE. This CDR3 is built from 16 residues. The CDR3 sequence: CASSVPRGASTDTQYF. The CDR3 bases are TGTGCCAGCAGCGTCCCTCGGGGGGCGAGCACAGATACGCAGTATTTT.

This clonotype appeared many times. V and J are TRBV20-1 and TRBJ2-3; weak D call: TRBD1 (6 bases). V was shortened by 2 bases and J by 0 bases, with 9 bases between the two germline ends. The length of the CDR3 is 14 residues. Germline lookup yields CDR1 DFQATT and CDR2 SNEGSKA (reference sequence). CDR3 coding DNA: TGCAGTGCTAGACCGGGACAAAGCACAGATACGCAGTATTTT. Translated: CSARPGQSTDTQYF.

The chain couples TRBV18 to TRBJ2-3; 12 positions agree with TRBD2. The CDR3 totals 15 residues. V lost 6 bases and J lost 5; bases outside the gene matches: 6. The germline V gene has CDR1 KGHSH and CDR2 LQKENI. The CDR3 loop is CASSPVGLAGDTQYF. The DNA for the CDR3 is TGTGCCAGCTCCCCGGTGGGACTAGCGGGAGATACGCAGTATTTT.

This clonotype was detected only a few times. V gene TRBV7-9 combines with J gene TRBJ2-3; D might be TRBD1 (6 bases). The CDR3 runs 12 residues. The germline CDR1 and CDR2 sequences are SEHNR and FQNEAQ (reference sequence). Trimming stripped 11 bases from V and 0 bases from J, with 9 bases between. The CDR3 DNA reads as TGTGCCCGGCAGGGGAGCACAGATACGCAGTATTTT. As protein: CARQGSTDTQYF.

This clonotype appeared many times. This chain connects TRBV12-3 or TRBV12-4 to TRBJ1-1; 8 nucleotides line up with TRBD1. Unmatched junction bases numbered 6, after V lost 5 bases and J lost 4 bases. This CDR3 region has 14 residues. CDR3 bases: TGTGCCAGCAGTCCAGACGACAGGGGCACTGAAGCTTTCTTT. Its protein product is CASSPDDRGTEAFF.

This clonotype has a handful of counts. The V call is TRBV12-3 or TRBV12-4, the J call TRBJ2-5, with D possibly called TRBD1 or TRBD2 (6 bases each). This CDR3 is built from 13 residues. The V gene lost 8 bases and the J gene lost 4 bases, with 14 bases spanning the gap. The CDR3: CASEGGLGETQYF. CDR3 bases: TGTGCCAGCGAAGGGGGGCTGGGAGAGACCCAGTACTTC.

This clonotype was counted at least ten times. The genes are TRBV25-1 and TRBJ2-5; D call uncertain. The germline gives CDR1 MGHDK, CDR2 SYGVNS. CDR3 length equals 13 residues. Trimming removed 3 bases at V and 3 bases at J, with 8 bases between. For the CDR3, the DNA is TGTGCCAGCAGTGAGTCTTTCAAAGAGACCCAGTACTTC. Its translation: CASSESFKETQYF.

The rearrangement uses TRBV5-1 and TRBJ1-2; 7 bases match TRBD1. Germline-derived CDR1 and CDR2 are SGHRS and YFSETQ. The CDR3 extends over 14 amino acids. The trim removed 0 bases at V and 8 bases at J, leaving 7 bases unmatched. The CDR3 nucleotides read TGCGCCAGCAGCTTGGGCCAGGGGGGGATCGGCTACACCTTC. The encoded protein is CASSLGQGGIGYTF.

The V call is TRBV12-3 or TRBV12-4, the J call TRBJ2-3, with a possible D match to TRBD1 (7 bases). V lost 7 bases to trimming and J lost 8 bases, with 19 bases between them. The CDR3 is 14 amino acids. This CDR3 reads CASIMGQGGSTQYF. In nucleotides, the CDR3 is TGTGCCAGCATCATGGGGCAGGGGGGAAGTACGCAGTATTTT.

The CDR3 reads CSAPNRGGKRAEETQYF. CDR3 DNA: TGCAGTGCTCCCAACCGTGGGGGGAAGAGGGCGGAGGAGACCCAGTACTTC. The chain is built from TRBV20-1 and TRBJ2-5, with D tentatively TRBD2 (6 bases). Germline CDR1 and CDR2: DFQATT and SNEGSKA (reference sequence). V lost 5 bases and J lost 5, with 27 bases in between. CDR3 length equals 17 residues.

The V call is TRBV20-1, the J call TRBJ2-7; 8 bases match TRBD2. CDR3 length: 14 residues. V dropped 6 bases and J dropped 3; count of bases not matched to a gene: 10. Per the germline V gene, CDR1 is DFQATT and CDR2 is SNEGSKA (reference sequence). Here the CDR3 reads CSAVSGGRSYEQYF. The CDR3 DNA reads TGCAGTGCCGTTAGCGGCGGGAGGAGCTACGAGCAGTACTTC.

This rearrangement joins TRBV12-5 to TRBJ2-5; D may match TRBD1 or TRBD2 (5 bases each). CDR1 LGHNT and CDR2 FRNRAP come from the germline V gene. The CDR3 has 17 amino acids. Between the trimmed V and J ends, which lost 5 bases and 0 bases, there was a span of 19 bases. CDR3: CASGLPNRRTNQETQYF. In nucleotides, the CDR3 is TGTGCTAGTGGTCTACCAAACAGGAGGACAAACCAAGAGACCCAGTACTTC.